A selection of T cell receptor beta chains follows, all from one sample in a study of cytomegalovirus exposure and HLA in healthy donors. TCRdb's table, derived via immunoSEQ multiplex PCR, lists solely in-frame clones and lacks some. The sample contains around 150,000 clones, 80% of which appear only once. Sequencing input: PBMCs. The receptor source for this set is a male donor in good health and CMV-seropositive. The CDR3 runs from the conserved cysteine through the conserved F or W. D genes are given only for firm matches. Rows may omit the clone size; those that give it use once, few, many or a size class.

CASSGTVLTGELFF TGCGCCTCGTCCGGGACAGTCCTCACCGGGGAGCTGTTTTTT TRBD1 TRBV4-3 . TRBJ2-2
CSSPGQGEETQYF TGCAGCTCCCCGGGACAGGGAGAAGAGACCCAGTACTTC TRBD1 TRBV29-1 . TRBJ2-5
CSAETGAYEQYF TGCAGCGCTGAGACAGGGGCCTACGAGCAGTACTTC TRBD1 TRBV29-1 . TRBJ2-7
CASTYTGTGVLGYTF TGTGCCAGCACTTACACTGGGACAGGGGTACTTGGCTACACCTTC TRBD1 TRBV6-5 . TRBJ1-2
CASSSFGVLKNIQYF TGTGCCAGCAGCTCGTTCGGGGTCCTCAAAAACATTCAGTACTTC . TRBV7-2 . TRBJ2-4
CASSLRLAGAYEQYF TGTGCCAGCAGTCTCAGACTAGCGGGGGCCTACGAGCAGTACTTC TRBD2 TRBV7-2 . TRBJ2-7
CSVGGQGSEQYF TGCAGCGTTGGAGGACAGGGGTCCGAGCAGTACTTC TRBD1 TRBV29-1 . TRBJ2-7
CASSKEGYEQYF TGTGCCAGCAGCAAAGAGGGCTACGAGCAGTACTTC . TRBV7-2 . TRBJ2-7
CASSRDIRNTEAFF TGTGCCAGCAGTCGAGACATCCGGAACACTGAAGCTTTCTTT . TRBV27 . TRBJ1-1
CASSRTGGGEQFF TGTGCCAGCTCACGGACAGGGGGCGGTGAGCAGTTCTTC TRBD1 TRBV18 . TRBJ2-1
CASTEWAWAEYTEAFF TGTGCCAGCACCGAATGGGCGTGGGCTGAGTACACTGAAGCTTTCTTT . TRBV2 . TRBJ1-1
CASSLGQGRGKLFF TGTGCCAGCAGCCTGGGGCAGGGGCGAGGGAAACTGTTTTTT . TRBV9 . TRBJ1-4
CASQTVGNLYTF TGTGCCAGTCAGACAGTTGGGAACCTCTACACCTTC . TRBV9 . TRBJ1-2
CASTPRGGPRTGELFF TGTGCCAGCACCCCCAGGGGAGGGCCGAGGACCGGGGAGCTGTTTTTT . TRBV7-9 . TRBJ2-2
CASSSGTGTATNEKLFF TGTGCCAGCAGCTCCGGGACAGGGACTGCAACTAATGAAAAACTGTTTTTT TRBD1 TRBV7-2 . TRBJ1-4
CATRVGGQGNQPQHF TGTGCCACTCGAGTTGGGGGACAGGGAAATCAGCCCCAGCATTTT TRBD1 TRBV10-3 . TRBJ1-5
CASSLWGNLAGVSYEQYF TGTGCCAGCAGTTTATGGGGAAACCTAGCGGGTGTCTCCTACGAGCAGTACTTC TRBD2 TRBV27 . TRBJ2-7
CASSFLVPSTDTQYF TGTGCCAGCAGCTTTTTAGTCCCCAGCACAGATACGCAGTATTTT . TRBV5-4 . TRBJ2-3
CASSSPGQGGGAGELFF TGTGCCAGCAGCTCTCCGGGACAGGGCGGAGGGGCCGGGGAGCTGTTTTTT TRBD1 TRBV7-3 . TRBJ2-2
CASSEEQGGTYGYTF TGTGCCAGCAGTGAAGAACAGGGGGGGACCTATGGCTACACCTTC TRBD1 TRBV6-1 few TRBJ1-2
CASSPLSSGVTDTQYF TGTGCCAGCTCACCACTGTCTAGCGGAGTCACAGATACGCAGTATTTT TRBD2 TRBV18 once TRBJ2-3
CSSSLSAYEAFF TGTTCCAGCAGCTTGAGTGCCTATGAAGCTTTCTTT . TRBV7-9 once TRBJ1-1
CAISRSSTMNTEAFF TGTGCCATCAGCCGCAGTAGTACTATGAACACTGAAGCTTTCTTT . TRBV10-3 . TRBJ1-1
CASSIAGQETQYF TGTGCCAGCAGCATAGCGGGCCAAGAGACCCAGTACTTC TRBD2 TRBV9 . TRBJ2-5
CASSLGGLGEQFF TGTGCCAGCAGCTTAGGGGGCCTGGGTGAGCAGTTCTTC . TRBV11-3 . TRBJ2-1
CSDRFGETQYF TGCAGCGACCGTTTCGGGGAGACCCAGTACTTC . TRBV29-1 . TRBJ2-5
CASSPRTGANTGELFF TGTGCCAGCAGCCCCCGGACAGGGGCGAACACCGGGGAGCTGTTTTTT TRBD1 TRBV9 . TRBJ2-2
CASSIGTAPLGAFF TGTGCCAGTAGTATAGGGACAGCACCGTTGGGAGCTTTCTTT . TRBV19 once TRBJ1-1
CASTFRTGISYEQYF TGTGCCAGCACTTTCCGGACAGGGATTTCCTACGAGCAGTACTTC TRBD1 TRBV28 . TRBJ2-7
CASSYGLAASTDTQYF TGTGCCAGCAGTTACGGACTAGCGGCTAGCACAGATACGCAGTATTTT TRBD2 TRBV6-5 once TRBJ2-3
CASSPGTVNEKLFF TGTGCCAGCTCTCCCGGGACAGTTAATGAAAAACTGTTTTTT TRBD1 TRBV18 . TRBJ1-4
CASSQDPAGTEAFF TGCGCCAGCAGCCAAGACCCGGCGGGGACTGAAGCTTTCTTT . TRBV4-1 . TRBJ1-1
CASSPSTNEKLFF TGTGCCAGCAGTCCTTCAACTAATGAAAAACTGTTTTTT . TRBV28 . TRBJ1-4
CASSLQGRNSPLHF TGTGCCAGCAGCTTACAGGGAAGGAATTCACCCCTCCACTTT . TRBV6-1 . TRBJ1-6
CASSRGQVSGANVLTF TGTGCCAGCAGCCGAGGACAGGTCTCTGGGGCCAACGTCCTGACTTTC TRBD1 TRBV28 . TRBJ2-6
CAISESKGEETQYF TGTGCCATCAGTGAGTCGAAAGGGGAAGAGACCCAGTACTTC . TRBV10-3 . TRBJ2-5
CASSEDRNLNEQFF TGTGCCAGCAGTGAAGACAGAAATTTAAATGAGCAGTTCTTC . TRBV6-1 few TRBJ2-1
CASAKGTGDGYTF TGCGCCAGCGCCAAAGGAACAGGGGATGGCTACACCTTC TRBD1 TRBV5-1 . TRBJ1-2
CASSPALTVNTEAFF TGCGCCAGCAGTCCTGCCCTTACAGTGAACACTGAAGCTTTCTTT . TRBV5-1 . TRBJ1-1
CASSPRTGELFF TGTGCCAGCTCACCGCGCACCGGGGAGCTGTTTTTT . TRBV18 . TRBJ2-2
CASSLAGLRSNEQFF TGCGCCAGCAGCTTGGCAGGGTTAAGGTCAAATGAGCAGTTCTTC . TRBV5-1 . TRBJ2-1
CASLGLAYTGELFF TGTGCCAGTTTAGGACTAGCGTACACCGGGGAGCTGTTTTTT TRBD2 TRBV2 . TRBJ2-2
CASSRGTGYYEQYF TGCGCCAGCAGCCGCGGGACAGGGTACTACGAGCAGTACTTC TRBD1 TRBV23-1 . TRBJ2-7
CASSSDRGPYQETQYF TGTGCCAGCAGCTCAGACAGGGGGCCGTACCAAGAGACCCAGTACTTC TRBD1 TRBV13 . TRBJ2-5
CASSSQTSGSYEQYF TGTGCCAGCAGTTCCCAGACTAGCGGCTCCTACGAGCAGTACTTC TRBD2 TRBV6-5 . TRBJ2-7
CASSAVGPGTEAFF TGTGCCAGCAGTGCCGTTGGTCCCGGCACTGAAGCTTTCTTT . TRBV6-5 . TRBJ1-1
CACPLWTAPSGANVLTF TGTGCCTGTCCTCTCTGGACAGCGCCGTCTGGGGCCAACGTCCTGACTTTC . TRBV30 . TRBJ2-6
CASSSRDGLYEQYF TGCGCCAGCAGCTCGCGGGACGGACTATACGAGCAGTACTTC . TRBV5-1 . TRBJ2-7
CASSFLAGLSYEQYF TGTGCCAGCAGCTTCCTAGCGGGCCTCTCCTACGAGCAGTACTTC TRBD2 TRBV7-2 . TRBJ2-7
CASSLVDRGFDEQFF TGTGCCAGCAGCTTAGTGGACAGGGGTTTCGATGAGCAGTTCTTC TRBD1 TRBV7-9 . TRBJ2-1
CAGSYPGDTEAFF TGTGCCGGCAGCTATCCCGGAGACACTGAAGCTTTCTTT . TRBV6-5 . TRBJ1-1
CASRIRTGHEQYF TGTGCCAGCAGAATACGGACAGGTCACGAGCAGTACTTC TRBD1 TRBV6-1 . TRBJ2-7
CASSQFLAPSTDTQYF TGTGCCAGCTCACAATTTCTAGCGCCTAGCACAGATACGCAGTATTTT . TRBV18 . TRBJ2-3
CASSFDRGIYGYTF TGTGCCAGCAGCTTCGACAGGGGAATCTATGGCTACACCTTC TRBD1 TRBV5-4 . TRBJ1-2
CASSRDSGSEETQYF TGTGCCAGCAGCCGGGATAGCGGGAGTGAGGAGACCCAGTACTTC TRBD2 TRBV4-2 . TRBJ2-5
CAIRDREAEQYF TGTGCCATCAGGGACAGGGAAGCCGAGCAGTACTTC TRBD1 TRBV10-3 few TRBJ2-7